Listed here are 32 T cell receptor beta chains from one sample, sequenced in a study of shared clonotypes between healthy human individuals. Generated by immunoSEQ multiplex PCR, the TCRdb table keeps only in-frame clones and is missing some. The table shows 800,000 to 950,000 clones, with around 96% occurring only once. Naive CD8 cells, CD45RO-negative and positively selected for CCR7, excluded terminally differentiated effector memory CD45RA+ cells. The sequenced material came from naive CD8+ T cells sorted from blood. These receptors all stem from a man aged 30 to 39 in good health.

This rearrangement joins TRBV4-3 to TRBJ2-1; D is possibly TRBD2 (6 bases). V was trimmed by 0 bases and J by 8 bases, leaving 11 bases between them. This CDR3 region has 14 residues. Germline CDR1 LGHNA, CDR2 YSLEER. This chain's CDR3 is CASSQDQRVDEQFF. The CDR3 nucleotides are TGCGCCAGCAGCCAAGATCAGCGGGTCGATGAGCAGTTCTTC.

The rearrangement uses TRBV7-2 and TRBJ2-3; 9 nucleotides agree with TRBD1. V dropped 3 bases and J dropped 6; count of bases not matched to a gene: 13. The CDR3 spans 17 residues. CDR1 and CDR2 from the germline V gene are SGHTA and FQGNSA. CDR3 nucleotide sequence: TGTGCCAGCAGCTTCCACAGGGGGCAGGGCTTCTCGGATACGCAGTATTTT. Amino acid sequence: CASSFHRGQGFSDTQYF.

The gene calls are TRBV10-1 and TRBJ2-1, with 9 bases aligning to TRBD1. J gave up 3 bases and V 6 bases, and 9 bases lay outside the gene matches. Germline V gene lookup returns CDR1 WNHNN and CDR2 SYGVQD (reference sequence). CDR3 length equals 16 residues. This CDR3 reads CASSDSWTGVYNEQFF. CDR3 DNA: TGCGCCAGCAGCGATTCTTGGACAGGGGTCTACAATGAGCAGTTCTTC.

This clone was seen just once. This chain joins TRBV29-1 and TRBJ1-2; D perhaps matches TRBD1 (6 bases). The CDR3 totals 13 residues. Trimming stripped 3 bases from V and 6 bases from J, with 14 bases between. Germline CDR1 SQVTM, CDR2 ANQGSEA. The CDR3 loop is CSVENRAPHGYTF. In nucleotides, the CDR3 is TGCAGCGTTGAGAACAGGGCGCCCCATGGCTACACCTTC.

The chain combines TRBV7-9 with TRBJ2-1; TRBD1 aligns across 9 bases. The CDR3 runs 15 residues. In germline, CDR1 is SEHNR, CDR2 FQNEAQ (reference sequence). V gave up 6 bases and J gave up 7 bases; unmatched junction bases: 10. CDR3 residues: CASRKRDRDFNEQFF. The CDR3 coding sequence is TGTGCCAGCAGGAAACGGGACAGGGACTTTAATGAGCAGTTCTTC.

The chain has TRBV10-3 and TRBJ2-1; D gene unclear. The V gene's germline CDR1 is ENHRY and CDR2 SYGVKD. The CDR3 sequence is 12 residues long. The ends were cut back, 5 bases at V and 6 bases at J, with 8 bases in the middle. CDR3 sequence: CAISTTLNEQFF. The DNA for the CDR3 is TGTGCCATCAGTACGACGCTCAATGAGCAGTTCTTC.

V and J are TRBV4-1 and TRBJ2-1; TRBD2 matches at 12 bases. Losses at the gene ends were 1 base for V and 9 bases for J; bases not matched to a gene: 4. This CDR3 has 15 residues. The germline V gene has CDR1 MGHRA and CDR2 YSYEKL. The CDR3 DNA reads TGCGCCAGCAGCCAAGTGACTAGCGGGAGAGGTGAGCAGTTCTTC. Amino acid sequence: CASSQVTSGRGEQFF.

As regards this clone: Other nucleotide sequences in the sample specify the same CDR3. The chain carries TRBV4-1 and TRBJ1-5; D remains ambiguous. The V and J ends lost 0 bases and 1 base respectively, with 7 bases between them. This CDR3 region has 15 residues. Germline CDR1 reads MGHRA; CDR2 reads YSYEKL. CDR3 DNA: TGCGCCAGCAGCCAAGACATCGGGAGCAATCAGCCCCAGCATTTT. Translation: CASSQDIGSNQPQHF.

The rearrangement links TRBV30 to TRBJ2-3; D perhaps matches TRBD2 (6 bases). There are 15 residues in the CDR3. Trimming removed 0 bases at V and 0 bases at J, with 10 bases between. Germline V gene lookup returns CDR1 GTSNPN and CDR2 SVGIG (reference sequence). CDR3 coding DNA: TGTGCCTGGAGTGTCGTAGGGACTAGCACAGATACGCAGTATTTT. Translated, it gives CAWSVVGTSTDTQYF.

This clone came up a few times. This chain links TRBV19 with TRBJ1-2, with D perhaps matching TRBD1 (6 bases). The V gene lost 7 bases and the J gene lost 2 bases, with 23 bases spanning the gap. This CDR3 is 17 amino acids long. Germline V gene sequence: CDR1 LNHDA, CDR2 SQIVND (reference sequence). The CDR3 bases are TGTGCCAGTAAGTTTTGGGACACGAAAGACCCAAACTATGGCTACACCTTC. Amino acid sequence: CASKFWDTKDPNYGYTF.

This chain joins TRBV5-6 and TRBJ2-4; TRBD2 matches at 7 bases. J gave up 12 bases and V 5 bases, and 8 bases lay outside the gene matches. The CDR3 contains 12 residues. Germline V gives CDR1 SGHDT, CDR2 YYEEEE. The CDR3 DNA sequence: TGTGCCAGCAGGCGGACTAGTGGAGATCAGTACTTC. Translated: CASRRTSGDQYF.

This sequence joins TRBV27 and TRBJ2-7; D is ambiguous. This CDR3 region has 13 residues. Germline values: CDR1 MNHEY, CDR2 SMNVEV (reference sequence). V lost 2 bases to trimming and J lost 2 bases, with 7 bases between them. The CDR3 bases are TGTGCCAGCAGTTTACAGAGCCCCTACGAGCAGTACTTC. Residues: CASSLQSPYEQYF.

The CDR3 here is CASSLNFRTSGYNEQFF. The DNA for the CDR3 is TGTGCCAGCAGCTTAAACTTCCGGACTAGCGGATACAATGAGCAGTTCTTC. The chain combines TRBV7-9 with TRBJ2-1, with 10 bases lining up with TRBD2. The CDR3 runs 17 residues. Trimming at V came to 2 bases and at J to 4 bases, leaving 8 bases not matched to a gene. Germline CDR1 SEHNR, CDR2 FQNEAQ (reference sequence).

The CDR3 sequence is CASTQADTQYF. DNA of the CDR3: TGTGCCAGCACTCAGGCAGATACGCAGTATTTT. The chain is built from TRBV6-5 and TRBJ2-3; the D is unclear. V shed 7 bases and J shed 4 bases, with 6 bases lying between them. The CDR3 runs to 11 residues. Germline lookup yields CDR1 MNHEY and CDR2 SVGAGI.

In its sample, this clone was seen once. The gene calls are TRBV29-1 and TRBJ2-1; 9 bases agree with TRBD2. The CDR3 covers 16 residues. V was clipped by 1 base and J by 4 bases; unmatched bases: 8. CDR1 SQVTM and CDR2 ANQGSEA come from the germline V gene. This CDR3 is CSVEGWREGLYNEQFF. The CDR3 bases are TGCAGCGTTGAAGGTTGGCGGGAGGGCCTATACAATGAGCAGTTCTTC.

The table lists this clone with a few counts. The rearrangement joins TRBV27 to TRBJ2-7; D unclear. This CDR3 is built from 13 residues. Germline CDR1 MNHEY, CDR2 SMNVEV (reference sequence). V lost 2 bases and J 5 bases, leaving 10 bases between the germline ends. This CDR3 is CASSLGLRNEQYF. For the CDR3, the DNA is TGTGCCAGCAGTTTAGGGCTACGGAACGAGCAGTACTTC.

The chain carries TRBV7-3 and TRBJ2-2; unclear D gene. CDR1 is SGHTA, CDR2 FQGTGA, per germline. Trimming removed 4 bases at V and 2 bases at J, with 8 bases between. The CDR3 is 14 amino acids. CDR3 residues: CASSSDPNTGELFF. The CDR3 coding sequence is TGTGCCAGCAGCTCGGACCCTAACACCGGGGAGCTGTTTTTT.

This sequence joins TRBV29-1 and TRBJ1-2; 10 nucleotides align to TRBD1. Germline assignment: CDR1 SQVTM and CDR2 ANQGSEA. The CDR3 is 17 residues long. Trimming removed 4 bases from V and 5 bases from J; junction bases left unmatched: 16. CDR3 sequence: CSVVGPDRGIKGYGYTF. Here the CDR3 DNA reads TGCAGCGTTGTTGGACCGGACAGGGGGATCAAGGGATATGGCTACACCTTC.

The rearrangement uses TRBV7-8 and TRBJ2-1; D is perhaps TRBD2 (5 bases). Trimming took 4 bases from V and 0 from J, leaving 10 bases between them. The germline V gene encodes CDR1 SGHVS and CDR2 FQNEAQ. The CDR3 totals 15 residues. The CDR3 nucleotides read TGTGCCAGCAGCTGGAGGCGCGGCTCCTACAATGAGCAGTTCTTC. It codes for CASSWRRGSYNEQFF.

This clone was observed once. In nucleotides, the CDR3 is TGTGCCAGCAGCTTACAGGGGGAAAGGGGGACTGAAGCTTTCTTT. Its protein is CASSLQGERGTEAFF. The chain links TRBV11-2 to TRBJ1-1; 7 positions agree with TRBD1. V was pared by 2 bases and J by 5 bases, with 8 bases of the junction left unmatched. The CDR3 spans 15 residues. In germline, CDR1 is SGHAT, CDR2 FQNNGV.

The V and J genes are TRBV5-6 and TRBJ2-5; D may correspond to TRBD1 or TRBD2 (5 bases each). This CDR3 is 15 amino acids long. CDR1 is SGHDT, CDR2 YYEEEE, per germline. V shed 4 bases and J shed 6 bases, with 19 bases lying between them. Here the CDR3 DNA reads TGTGCCAGCAGCATCTACACGGGTGGGACCAAGACCCAGTACTTC. Translation: CASSIYTGGTKTQYF.

The CDR3, as DNA: TGTGCCAGCAGCCAATACGCCGTAGCGGATGAGCAGTTCTTC. Translation gives CASSQYAVADEQFF. This chain connects TRBV16 to TRBJ2-1; weak D call: TRBD2 (6 bases). Trimming took off 1 base at V and 8 bases at J, with 12 bases between the two ends. The germline V gene has CDR1 KGHSY and CDR2 FQNENV. The CDR3 loop spans 14 amino acids.

The V call is TRBV19, the J call TRBJ2-1, with D uncertain. This CDR3 comprises 16 residues. V dropped 3 bases and J dropped 0 bases, with 12 bases sitting between them. In germline, CDR1 is LNHDA, CDR2 SQIVND (reference sequence). CDR3 residues: CASSMLDLSSYNEQFF. CDR3 in DNA: TGTGCCAGTAGTATGCTTGACCTTAGCTCCTACAATGAGCAGTTCTTC.

The chain recombines TRBV6-7 with TRBJ2-7; possible D gene TRBD1, 5 bases. TRBV6-7 is an ORF, with its function uncertain. The CDR3 totals 13 residues. The V gene lost 10 bases and the J gene lost 3 bases, with 16 bases spanning the gap. CDR3 in DNA: TGTGCCACTGCACGGACACTTCTCTACGAGCAGTACTTC. Encoded protein: CATARTLLYEQYF.

Regarding this clone: The same CDR3 is also encoded by other DNA sequences in this sample. The chain uses TRBV7-9 and TRBJ2-5; D is uncertain. The CDR3 has 12 amino acids. CDR1 is SEHNR and CDR2 is FQNEAQ in the germline V gene (reference sequence). V was clipped by 4 bases and J by 5 bases, with 8 bases between them. The CDR3 reads CASSSRGETQYF. The CDR3 DNA follows: TGTGCCAGCAGCTCCCGTGGGGAGACCCAGTACTTC.

V gene TRBV6-7 combines with J gene TRBJ1-1; 10 bases line up with TRBD1. Being an ORF, TRBV6-7 has a function that is uncertain. V lost 8 bases, J lost 2 bases, and 23 bases stayed unmatched. CDR3 length: 20 amino acids. CDR3 DNA sequence: TGTGCCAGCTCACTTCACAAGGTCTATTGGACAGGGGGGAGTAACACTGAAGCTTTCTTT. Its protein product is CASSLHKVYWTGGSNTEAFF.

This clone was detected only once. The CDR3 sequence is CASSLRQGFDTEAFF. As DNA, the CDR3 is TGTGCCAGCAGCCTACGACAGGGTTTCGACACTGAAGCTTTCTTT. The V gene is TRBV7-2, the J gene TRBJ1-1, with 7 positions matching TRBD1. Germline V gene data show CDR1 as SGHTA and CDR2 as FQGNSA. V lost 5 bases and J lost 3; bases outside the gene matches: 9. The CDR3 consists of 15 residues.

In this sample, this clone turned up once. The V gene is TRBV2, the J gene TRBJ2-3, with 7 bases matching TRBD1. V trimming: 8 bases; J trimming: 5 bases; junction bases outside the gene matches: 13. CDR3 length equals 15 residues. From germline, CDR1 is SNHLY and CDR2 FYNNEI. The CDR3 nucleotides read TGTGCCAGCCCTGGGACAGACGGAGGTGGAGATACGCAGTATTTT. Encoded protein: CASPGTDGGGDTQYF.

This clone was seen just once. J is TRBJ2-3 and V is TRBV7-9; the match to TRBD2 covers 9 bases. Germline assignment: CDR1 SEHNR and CDR2 FQNEAQ (reference sequence). V gave up 5 bases and J gave up 5 bases; unmatched junction bases: 8. The CDR3 is 15 amino acids. CDR3 coding DNA: TGTGCCAGCAGCGAGGGACTAGCATTATTAGATACGCAGTATTTT. This codes for CASSEGLALLDTQYF.

As DNA, the CDR3 is TGTGCCAGCAGTTATCAAGCCGGGGAGCTGTTTTTT. Translating it yields CASSYQAGELFF. The J gene is TRBJ2-2, the V gene TRBV6-5; D is undetermined. Trimming stripped 3 bases from V and 6 bases from J, with 5 bases between. Germline-derived CDR1 and CDR2 are MNHEY and SVGAGI. The CDR3 has 12 amino acids.

The chain carries TRBV7-6 and TRBJ2-1; a weak D match, TRBD1 (6 bases). V lost 3 bases and J 2 bases, leaving 11 bases between the germline ends. This CDR3 spans 15 amino acids. CDR1 SGHVS and CDR2 FNYEAQ come from the germline V gene. The CDR3 region has the DNA TGTGCCAGCAGCTTGGGCAGGGGTCCCTACAATGAGCAGTTCTTC. This gives the protein CASSLGRGPYNEQFF.

Only one count was recorded for this clone. This sequence joins TRBV30 and TRBJ2-1; 10 nucleotides agree with TRBD2. Per the germline V gene, CDR1 is GTSNPN and CDR2 is SVGIG (reference sequence). The V and J ends lost 5 bases and 0 bases, in that order; junction bases with no gene match: 1. CDR3 length equals 14 residues. DNA for the CDR3: TGTGCCTGGTCTAGCGGGAGCTCCTACAATGAGCAGTTCTTC. This codes for CAWSSGSSYNEQFF.